The 26 T cell receptor beta chains reported below all come from one sample, sequenced in a study of T cells after yellow fever vaccination. TCRdb ran MiXCR on the 5' RACE reads and lists one entry per CDR3 protein. The table shows some 560,000 distinct CDR3 sequences, with roughly 17% occurring only once. The material was PBMCs, obtained around 5 days after the first yellow fever vaccination. These TCRs come from a man aged 18-30 years who received the YFV17D yellow fever vaccine.

This chain uses TRBV5-1 with TRBJ2-3; D is tentatively TRBD1 or TRBD2 (5 bases each). Germline loops: CDR1 SGHRS, CDR2 YFSETQ. The CDR3 covers 17 residues. With 4 bases removed from V and 0 bases from J, the gap between germline ends came to 18 bases. CDR3 bases: TGCGCCAGCAGCCCGGCCGGGAAGGGGTCTAGCACAGATACGCAGTATTTT. This translates into CASSPAGKGSSTDTQYF.

The CDR3 loop is CASSQFYGGQNYGYTF. CDR3 nucleotide sequence: TGTGCCAGCAGCCAATTTTATGGTGGACAGAACTATGGCTACACCTTC. The rearrangement links TRBV14 to TRBJ1-2; a possible D gene is TRBD1 (6 bases). CDR3 length: 16 residues. The V end lost 2 bases, the J end lost 2 bases, and 15 bases lay between the germline ends. Germline V lookup: CDR1 SGHDN, CDR2 FVKESK.

This clonotype was counted a few times. This rearrangement joins TRBV29-1 to TRBJ1-2; D not resolved. Trimming left V 3 bases short and J 1 base short, with 6 bases between. Germline V gives CDR1 SQVTM, CDR2 ANQGSEA. This CDR3 comprises 12 residues. CDR3 protein: CSVEDLNYGYTF. In nucleotides, the CDR3 is TGCAGCGTTGAGGACCTTAACTATGGCTACACCTTC.

There are a few counts of this clonotype. The chain joins TRBV7-6 to TRBJ2-5; 11 nucleotides line up with TRBD2. Trimming at V came to 0 bases and at J to 5 bases, leaving 2 bases not matched to a gene. CDR1 SGHVS and CDR2 FNYEAQ come from the germline V gene. The CDR3 contains 15 residues. CDR3 sequence reads: CASSLAWTSGETQYF. CDR3 DNA sequence: TGTGCCAGCAGCTTAGCTTGGACTAGCGGGGAGACCCAGTACTTC. Full variable domain (remainder filled in from reference TRBV7-6 and TRBJ2-5): GAGVSQSPRYKVTKRGQDVALRCDPISGHVSLYWYRQALGQGPEFLTYFNYEAQQDKSGLPNDRFSAERPEGSISTLTIQRTEQRDSAMYRCASSLAWTSGETQYFGPGTRLLVL.

The V gene is TRBV9, the J gene TRBJ2-3; D gene ambiguous. The germline gives CDR1 SGDLS, CDR2 YYNGEE. Trimming took 4 bases from V and 2 from J, leaving 14 bases between them. This CDR3 spans 15 amino acids. This chain's CDR3 is CASSPRADLTDTQYF. CDR3 sequence (DNA): TGTGCCAGCAGCCCCCGGGCGGACCTCACAGATACGCAGTATTTT.

This clonotype has just a few counts. CDR3 sequence reads: CAWSAGTAFYEQYF. The CDR3, as DNA: TGTGCCTGGAGTGCCGGGACCGCTTTCTACGAGCAGTACTTC. The chain has TRBV30 and TRBJ2-7; either TRBD1 or TRBD2 may supply D (5 bases each). CDR1 and CDR2 from the germline V gene are GTSNPN and SVGIG (reference sequence). V lost 1 base and J lost 3, with 13 bases in between. This CDR3 region has 14 residues.

The CDR3 sequence: CASSHGTGYYTDTQYF. CDR3 nucleotides: TGCGCCAGCAGCCACGGGACAGGGTATTACACAGATACGCAGTATTTT. The chain couples TRBV4-3 to TRBJ2-3, with 9 bases aligning to TRBD1. The V gene end was trimmed by 3 bases and the J gene end by 2 bases; junction bases not matched to a gene: 6. CDR1 and CDR2 (germline): LGHNA, YSLEER. The CDR3 runs 16 residues.

There are a few counts of this clonotype. The gene calls are TRBV4-2 and TRBJ2-3; a possible D gene is TRBD2 (7 bases). The ends were cut back, 3 bases at V and 3 bases at J, with 16 bases in the middle. This CDR3 contains 16 residues. Germline V gene data show CDR1 as LGHNA and CDR2 as YNFKEQ. CDR3: CASSHREGGGTDTQYF. The CDR3 DNA follows: TGTGCCAGCAGCCATCGCGAGGGGGGGGGGACAGATACGCAGTATTTT.

This clonotype was observed a few times. The gene calls are TRBV6-5 and TRBJ1-1, with 7 bases matching TRBD1. Germline lookup yields CDR1 MNHEY and CDR2 SVGAGI. V was clipped by 4 bases and J by 1 base; unmatched bases: 9. The CDR3 consists of 16 residues. CDR3 in amino acids: CASSFHDREENTEAFF. The CDR3 DNA reads TGTGCCAGCAGTTTCCACGACAGGGAGGAGAACACTGAAGCTTTCTTT.

The chain employs TRBV6-1 and TRBJ1-1, with D perhaps matching TRBD1 (5 bases). Germline V gene sequence: CDR1 MNHNS, CDR2 SASEGT. The V end was cut by 6 bases, the J end by 4 bases, with 12 bases between. The CDR3 has 13 amino acids. The CDR3 nucleotides are TGTGCCAGCAGCACCCAGAGGGGCACTGAAGCTTTCTTT. This gives the protein CASSTQRGTEAFF.

This clonotype was recorded a few times. The chain links TRBV7-2 to TRBJ2-7; perhaps TRBD1 as D (7 bases). The ends were cut back, 1 base at V and 2 bases at J, with 18 bases in the middle. Per germline, CDR1 SGHTA and CDR2 FQGNSA. The CDR3 has 17 amino acids. CDR3 DNA sequence: TGTGCCAGCAGCTTAGGCGGGACAGCCCCTTTACCCTACGAGCAGTACTTC. This translates into CASSLGGTAPLPYEQYF.

At least ten counts were recorded for this clonotype. J is TRBJ2-1 and V is TRBV12-3 or TRBV12-4; a possible D gene is TRBD1 (8 bases). This CDR3 contains 15 residues. V was clipped by 7 bases and J by 1 base, with 14 bases between them. CDR3 sequence reads: CASTLQGGSYNEQFF. In nucleotides, the CDR3 is TGTGCCAGCACGCTACAGGGGGGGTCCTACAATGAGCAGTTCTTC.

This clonotype has only a few counts. The chain employs TRBV3-1 and TRBJ2-7; D is unclear. CDR1 is LGHDT and CDR2 is YNNKEL in the germline V gene (reference sequence). The ends were cut back, 4 bases at V and 0 bases at J, with 13 bases in the middle. The CDR3 contains 15 residues. The CDR3 DNA sequence: TGTGCCAGCAGCCCTAACCCGACAAGCTCCTACGAGCAGTACTTC. Its translation: CASSPNPTSSYEQYF.

This clonotype has more than one count but fewer than ten. The J gene is TRBJ2-3, the V gene TRBV3-1, with 11 bases matching TRBD2. The germline V gene encodes CDR1 LGHDT and CDR2 YNNKEL (reference sequence). With 5 bases clipped from V and 10 bases from J, the junction kept 8 bases outside the gene matches. CDR3 length: 14 amino acids. DNA of the CDR3: TGTGCCAGCAGCGGACTAGCGGGCGAAATGGCGCAGTATTTT. Translated: CASSGLAGEMAQYF.

This clonotype has only a few counts. This chain uses TRBV4-2 with TRBJ2-3; D is possibly TRBD2 (5 bases). With 1 base removed from V and 2 bases from J, the gap between germline ends came to 13 bases. Germline V CDR1 and CDR2: LGHNA, YNFKEQ. CDR3 length: 16 amino acids. The CDR3 region is CASSQARGTHTDTQYF. The CDR3 coding sequence is TGTGCCAGCAGCCAAGCTCGGGGAACCCACACAGATACGCAGTATTTT.

The rearrangement links TRBV18 to TRBJ2-2, with 9 bases that match TRBD1. The CDR3 is 17 residues long. Germline V gives CDR1 KGHSH, CDR2 LQKENI. Trimming cost V 3 bases and J 1 base; bases outside gene matches: 6. CDR3 in amino acids: CASSPGQGMENTGELFF. DNA for the CDR3: TGTGCCAGCTCACCGGGACAGGGAATGGAGAACACCGGGGAGCTGTTTTTT.

This clonotype occurred a few times. The chain employs TRBV14 and TRBJ1-1, with D uncertain. CDR1 and CDR2 from the germline V gene are SGHDN and FVKESK. The CDR3 is 13 residues long. Trimming removed 6 bases from V and 4 bases from J, with 12 bases in between. As DNA, the CDR3 is TGTGCCAGCAGTCAGATAGATACCACTGAAGCTTTCTTT. Its translation: CASSQIDTTEAFF.

This clonotype was observed a handful of times. This sequence joins TRBV6-1 and TRBJ1-5, with D perhaps TRBD1 (5 bases). CDR3 size: 13 residues. Trimming took 4 bases from V and 5 from J, leaving 9 bases between them. Germline values: CDR1 MNHNS, CDR2 SASEGT. Here the CDR3 reads CASSVQGYQPQHF. The CDR3 bases are TGTGCCAGCAGTGTCCAGGGCTATCAGCCCCAGCATTTT.

The V and J genes are TRBV5-1 and TRBJ1-1; weak D call: TRBD1 (5 bases). V was shortened by 2 bases and J by 1 base, with 9 bases between the two germline ends. The CDR3 has 14 amino acids. CDR1 is SGHRS, CDR2 YFSETQ, per germline. Here the CDR3 DNA reads TGCGCCAGCAGCTTTAGACAGCCGAACACTGAAGCTTTCTTT. Its protein is CASSFRQPNTEAFF.

The chain couples TRBV7-2 to TRBJ2-3, with 10 bases identical to TRBD2. The CDR3 covers 15 residues. Germline trimming cut 7 bases from V and 5 bases from J; bases unmatched to any gene: 9. The germline gives CDR1 SGHTA, CDR2 FQGNSA. CDR3 sequence reads: CASNQIAGGGDTQYF. In DNA form, the CDR3 reads TGTGCCAGCAACCAGATAGCGGGGGGCGGAGATACGCAGTATTTT.

The chain has TRBV2 and TRBJ2-1; 12 nucleotides match TRBD1. There are 20 residues in the CDR3. Germline V gene data show CDR1 as SNHLY and CDR2 as FYNNEI. The J segment lost 1 base and the V segment lost 7 bases, leaving 17 bases of the junction unmatched. The CDR3 nucleotides are TGTGCCAGCACCACCGGACTAGGGACAGGGGGCATCGGGTCCTACAATGAGCAGTTCTTC. It specifies CASTTGLGTGGIGSYNEQFF.

This clonotype turned up a few times. The V and J genes are TRBV7-2 and TRBJ2-5, with 11 bases lining up with TRBD2. CDR1 is SGHTA and CDR2 is FQGNSA in the germline V gene. The CDR3 length is 16 residues. With V trimmed by 5 bases and J by 2 bases, 7 bases remained unmatched. The CDR3 is CASSLTRTSGQETQYF. The DNA for the CDR3 is TGTGCCAGCAGCCTGACCCGGACTAGCGGGCAAGAGACCCAGTACTTC.

This clonotype was observed a few times. The V call is TRBV5-1, the J call TRBJ2-1, with a weak D call TRBD2 (5 bases). The germline gives CDR1 SGHRS, CDR2 YFSETQ. The CDR3 runs 16 residues. Trimming stripped 0 bases from V and 4 bases from J, with 14 bases between. The CDR3 spells CASSLGDGLEYNEQFF. The CDR3 coding sequence is TGCGCCAGCAGCTTGGGAGATGGACTGGAGTACAATGAGCAGTTCTTC.

V and J are TRBV19 and TRBJ2-5; D uncertain. V lost 8 bases and J lost 7, with 14 bases in between. The CDR3 has 12 amino acids. Germline V lookup: CDR1 LNHDA, CDR2 SQIVND (reference sequence). Written as DNA, the CDR3 is TGTGCCAGTGCGGTCGACCGAGGGACCCAGTACTTC. Amino acids: CASAVDRGTQYF.

This clonotype was counted only a few times. The chain recombines TRBV20-1 with TRBJ2-1; TRBD2 matches 8 bases. Losses at the gene ends were 5 bases for V and 7 bases for J; bases not matched to a gene: 13. The CDR3 loop spans 15 amino acids. Looked up from germline, CDR1 is DFQATT and CDR2 is SNEGSKA (reference sequence). CDR3 in amino acids: CSAPDAGGFGNEQFF. The CDR3 DNA is TGCAGTGCTCCCGATGCGGGGGGTTTTGGGAATGAGCAGTTCTTC.

V and J are TRBV18 and TRBJ2-7; no clear D gene. The CDR3 covers 14 residues. CDR1 and CDR2 from the germline V gene are KGHSH and LQKENI. The V and J ends lost 5 bases and 3 bases respectively, with 14 bases between them. The CDR3 loop reads CASSSGSELYEQYV. The CDR3 DNA is TGTGCCAGCTCATCCGGGTCAGAACTCTACGAGCAGTACGTC.